This T cell receptor beta chain was sequenced during a study of T cells after yellow fever vaccination. V shed 3 bases and J shed 5 bases, with 10 bases lying between them. The CDR3 is 13 amino acids. Germline CDR1 reads LNHDA; CDR2 reads SQIVND (reference sequence). Regarding this clonotype: The antigen is undetermined.

The study's findings and limits: The study re-detected most primary-vaccination clones after the booster (approximately 97% CD4, 80% to 90% CD8).

A single record per CDR3 protein comes from TCRdb applying MiXCR to the 5' RACE reads. This table holds hundreds of thousands of distinct CDR3 sequences, around 20% found once. The gene calls are TRBV19 and TRBJ2-5; no clear D. The sequences come from PBMCs, collected before the yellow fever booster vaccination. The TCR comes from a man between 18 and 29 years old who received the YFV17D yellow fever vaccine. Here the CDR3 reads CASSIQGFETQYF. Here the CDR3 DNA reads TGTGCCAGTAGTATCCAAGGGTTCGAGACCCAGTACTTC.